The entry below describes one TCR beta chain. Which antigen it targets is not known. It has no much larger one-base neighbor in the sample; base qualities were not kept. For repertoire sequencing, TCR beta CDR3 regions were amplified from RNA transcripts. The first round of RT-PCR was done with HTBI primers and the Qiagen OneStep RT-PCR kit, and was followed by a second round of multiplex PCR, then size selection and purification. Sequencing of the libraries was carried out on an Illumina HiSeq2000 in paired-end mode with 100 bp reads. The paper's processing steps were these. SOAPnuke was used to process the reads, removing any read that contained adapters or uncalled bases, had a mean Phred below 15, or lacked an exact match to the constant primer or identifier. COPE v1.2.5 was used to merge high-quality paired reads. Each unique nucleotide sequence was defined as a clonotype, and clonotypes were aligned to IMGT TRB V, D and J references with MiTCR v1.1. Analysis was restricted to V-J combinations with a frequency above 0.0001, which covered roughly 99% of repertoires. A TCR clonal expansion and chaos score per V-J combination was defined as the ratio of F50 clonal expansion to chaos observed in the TCRdist matrix. Features were reduced by Welch's t-statistics and random forest to approximately 13 V-J combinations, which fed a naive Bayes classifier. The similarity between thyroid and blood repertoires was quantified using the Morisita-Horn index. TCRdb itself trimmed the public reads at Q25 with fastp, ran MiXCR and retained productive beta chains. Rows with a matching CDR3 protein are joined into one entry that keeps the most common DNA and genes. The V and J calls reflect TCRdb's pipeline rather than the authors' work. The sample table contains over a million distinct CDR3 sequences; only one count was recorded for less than 45% of them. Roughly 10% of the sample is held by the ten biggest clonotypes.

The sample is drawn from a study of Graves' ophthalmopathy and Graves' hyperthyroidism (dated by TCRdb to the late 2010s). For the study in its entirety: Stable hyperthyroidism was defined as no progression to ophthalmopathy within 18 months of follow-up. The study used signatures of the TCR beta repertoire to tell Graves' ophthalmopathy apart from Graves' hyperthyroidism and to predict which patients would progress to ophthalmopathy. In total, over 130 blood samples were TCR-sequenced: 43 ophthalmopathy, some 80 hyperthyroidism and roughly 17 hyperthyroidism-to-ophthalmopathy patients. To explore V-J signatures that separate ophthalmopathy from hyperthyroidism, a discovery set of 100 patients was enrolled, consisting of more than 40 with ophthalmopathy and approximately 60 with stable hyperthyroidism. An independent validation cohort was composed of roughly 19 hyperthyroidism patients and 15 to 17 patients who later progressed from hyperthyroidism to ophthalmopathy. In over five hyperthyroidism patients, T-cell repertoires of thyroid tissue and blood were compared. After sampling, hyperthyroidism patients received methimazole starting at 30 mg daily, and ophthalmopathy patients received high-dose intravenous methylprednisolone.

From the cysteine through the phenylalanine, the CDR3 covers 14 amino acids. CDR3 DNA is the only sequence kept; it has 42 bases, read in frame from the first base. Cut back by 8 bases and 6 bases, the V and J ends lie 16 bases apart. The germline V gene gives CDR1 as SNHLY and CDR2 as FYNNEI. Hyperthyroidism patients were newly diagnosed, were aged 18 to 65 years, and had a disease duration under 2 months. Patients were excluded if they had other autoimmune diseases, uncontrolled infections, pregnancy or lactation. Clinical symptoms, serum thyroxine, TRAb, thyroid ultrasound and orbital computed tomography were used for diagnosis. Trizol reagent was used to extract the total RNA, and its quality was then checked on an Agilent 2100 Bioanalyzer. Here is what the overall study found, with its caveats: In validation, the model predicted ophthalmopathy progression with 55% to 71% sensitivity and roughly 72% specificity; approximately 12 predicted patients were CT-confirmed with GO in a median of approximately 6.5 months. Sample size was not predetermined statistically, and investigators were not blinded to group allocation. Most expanded thyroid clonotypes with a frequency above 0.001 also appeared in blood, which suggests that blood repertoires may reflect the immune response in the thyroid. In cross-validation, the 13-signature model distinguished ophthalmopathy from stable hyperthyroidism with approximately 90% sensitivity and 81.08% specificity, while in the test set the corresponding values were approximately 79% and 70%.

Sequencing was performed on peripheral blood or thyroid tissue (not recorded which). The sequence was obtained from an adult man with Graves' hyperthyroidism. The receptor chain draws on TRBV2 and TRBJ1-4; the D gene is possibly TRBD1, with 5 bases matching. CDR3 region: CASQKDIGYEKLFF. The bases read TGTGCCAGCCAAAAGGACATCGGATATGAAAAACTGTTTTTT.